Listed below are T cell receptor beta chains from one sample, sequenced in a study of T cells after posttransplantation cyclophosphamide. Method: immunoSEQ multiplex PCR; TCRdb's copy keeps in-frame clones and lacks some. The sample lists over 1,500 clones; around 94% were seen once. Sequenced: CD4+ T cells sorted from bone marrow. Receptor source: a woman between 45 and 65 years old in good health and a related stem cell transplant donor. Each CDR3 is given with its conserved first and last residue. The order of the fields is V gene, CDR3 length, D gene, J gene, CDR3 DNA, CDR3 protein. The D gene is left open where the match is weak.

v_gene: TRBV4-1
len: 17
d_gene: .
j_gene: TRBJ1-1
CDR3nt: TGCGCCAGCAGCCAAGATCCCCCGGAACAGCAGAACACTGAAGCTTTCTTT
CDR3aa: CASSQDPPEQQNTEAFF

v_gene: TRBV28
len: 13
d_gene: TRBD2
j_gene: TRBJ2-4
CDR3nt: TGTGCCAGCAGCTCCGGACTAGCGGGAGTTCAGTACTTC
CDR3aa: CASSSGLAGVQYF

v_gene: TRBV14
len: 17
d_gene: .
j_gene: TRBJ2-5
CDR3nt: TGTGCCAGCAGCCAAGACCTGGTTATGAGTGCCATGAGTGGCCAGTACTTC
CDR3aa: CASSQDLVMSAMSGQYF

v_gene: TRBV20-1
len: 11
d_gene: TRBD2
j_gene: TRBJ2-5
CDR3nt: TGCAGTGTAACCAGCGGGGGGACCCAGTACTTC
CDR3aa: CSVTSGGTQYF

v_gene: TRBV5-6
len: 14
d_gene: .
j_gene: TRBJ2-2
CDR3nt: TGTGCCAGCAGCTTGGCTCCTCCAGGCGGGGAGCTGTTTTTT
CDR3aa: CASSLAPPGGELFF

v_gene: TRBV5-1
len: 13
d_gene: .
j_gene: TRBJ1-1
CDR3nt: TGCGCCAGCAGACCAGGACTAAACGGTGAAGCTTTCTTT
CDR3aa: CASRPGLNGEAFF

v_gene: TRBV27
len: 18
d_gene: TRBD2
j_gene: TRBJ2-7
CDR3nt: TGTGCCAGCAGTTTATCCCCGCCTGGACTAGCGAACTCCTACGAGCAGTACTTC
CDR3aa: CASSLSPPGLANSYEQYF

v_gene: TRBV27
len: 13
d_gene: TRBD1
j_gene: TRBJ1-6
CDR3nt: TGTGCCAGCAGTGGAAACAGGGGTTCACCCCTCCACTTT
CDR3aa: CASSGNRGSPLHF

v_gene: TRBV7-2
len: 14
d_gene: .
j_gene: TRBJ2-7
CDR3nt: TGTGCCAGCAGCTTAGTGCGGGAAGGAGAAGAGCAGTACTTC
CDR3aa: CASSLVREGEEQYF

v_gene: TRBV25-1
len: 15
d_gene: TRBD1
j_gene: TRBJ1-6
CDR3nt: TGTGCCAGCAGTGCGGCCAGGACAGGGGTCTCCCCCCTCCACTTT
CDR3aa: CASSAARTGVSPLHF

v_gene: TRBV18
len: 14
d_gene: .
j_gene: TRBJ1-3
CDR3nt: TGTGCCAGCTCACCTTTAGCCCTATCCAACACCATATATTTT
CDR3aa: CASSPLALSNTIYF

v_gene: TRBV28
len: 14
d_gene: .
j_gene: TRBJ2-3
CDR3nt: TGTGCCAGCGAATCTACAGGGCGCACAGATACGCAGTATTTT
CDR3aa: CASESTGRTDTQYF

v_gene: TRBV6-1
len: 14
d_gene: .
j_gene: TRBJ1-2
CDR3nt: TGTGCCAGTACACCCACCCAGGGGACCTATGGCTACACCTTC
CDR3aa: CASTPTQGTYGYTF

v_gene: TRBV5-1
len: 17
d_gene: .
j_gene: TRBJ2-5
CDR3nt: TGCGCCAGCAGCTTGGGATGGGGCAGTCCAGGGGTGGAGACCCAGTACTTC
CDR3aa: CASSLGWGSPGVETQYF

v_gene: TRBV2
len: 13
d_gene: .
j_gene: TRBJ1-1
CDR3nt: TGTGCCAGCAGCCAGGCCCCGAACACTGAAGCTTTCTTT
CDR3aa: CASSQAPNTEAFF

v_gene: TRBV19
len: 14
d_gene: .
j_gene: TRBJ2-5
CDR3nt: TGTGCCAGTAGTATTAACGGCAGGGCAGAGACCCAGTACTTC
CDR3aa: CASSINGRAETQYF

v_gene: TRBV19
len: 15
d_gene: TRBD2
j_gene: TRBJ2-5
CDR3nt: TGTGCCAGTACCAGGACTAGCGGGACACAAGAGACCCAGTACTTC
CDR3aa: CASTRTSGTQETQYF

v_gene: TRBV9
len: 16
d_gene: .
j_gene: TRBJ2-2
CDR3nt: TGTGCCAGCAGCGTCCGAGCCGAACCGGGTTCCGGGGAGCTGTTTTTT
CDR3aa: CASSVRAEPGSGELFF

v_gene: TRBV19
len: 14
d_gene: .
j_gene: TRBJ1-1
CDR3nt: TGTGCCAGTAGCCTCTTACAGGAGAACACTGAAGCTTTCTTT
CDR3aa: CASSLLQENTEAFF

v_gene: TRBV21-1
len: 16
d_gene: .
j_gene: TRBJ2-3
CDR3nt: TGTGCCAGCAGCAAAGTGGCTAGCGGTTGCACAGATACGCAGTATTTT
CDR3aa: CASSKVASGCTDTQYF

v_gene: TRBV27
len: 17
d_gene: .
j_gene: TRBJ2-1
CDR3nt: TGTGCCAGCAGTCCGGGGTTCAGGGTTCAGGGGGGAAATGAGCAGTTCTTC
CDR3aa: CASSPGFRVQGGNEQFF

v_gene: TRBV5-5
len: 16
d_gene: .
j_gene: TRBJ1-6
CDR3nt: TGTGCCAGCAGTTCCCCGGTGGGGGGGAGTAATTCACCCCTCCACTTT
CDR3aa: CASSSPVGGSNSPLHF

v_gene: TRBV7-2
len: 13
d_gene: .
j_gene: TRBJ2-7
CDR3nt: TGTGCCAGCAGCTTAATTAGGAGCGCCGAGCAGTACTTC
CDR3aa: CASSLIRSAEQYF